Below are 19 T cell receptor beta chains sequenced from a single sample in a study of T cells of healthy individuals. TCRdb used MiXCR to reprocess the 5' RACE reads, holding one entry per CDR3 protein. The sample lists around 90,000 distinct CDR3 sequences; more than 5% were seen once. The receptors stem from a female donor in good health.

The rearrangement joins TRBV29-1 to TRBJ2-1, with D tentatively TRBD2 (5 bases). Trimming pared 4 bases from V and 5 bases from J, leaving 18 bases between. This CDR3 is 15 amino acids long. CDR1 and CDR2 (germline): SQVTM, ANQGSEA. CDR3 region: CSVVRLAAMNNEQFF. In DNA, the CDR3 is TGCAGCGTTGTGCGTCTAGCCGCGATGAACAATGAGCAGTTCTTC.

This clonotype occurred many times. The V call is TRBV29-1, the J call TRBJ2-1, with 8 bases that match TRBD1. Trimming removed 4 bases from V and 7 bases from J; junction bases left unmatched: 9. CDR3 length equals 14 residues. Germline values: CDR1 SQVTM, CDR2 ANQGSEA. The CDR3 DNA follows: TGCAGCGTTGGGAGACAGGGGTTTTGGAATGAGCAGTTCTTC. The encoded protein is CSVGRQGFWNEQFF.

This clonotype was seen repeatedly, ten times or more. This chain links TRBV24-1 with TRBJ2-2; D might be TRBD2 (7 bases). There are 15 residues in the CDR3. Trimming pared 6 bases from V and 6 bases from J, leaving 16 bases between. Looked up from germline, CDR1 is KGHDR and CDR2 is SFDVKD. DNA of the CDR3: TGTGCCACCAGTTCAACAAGGGAGGGGGCCGGGGAGCTGTTTTTT. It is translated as CATSSTREGAGELFF.

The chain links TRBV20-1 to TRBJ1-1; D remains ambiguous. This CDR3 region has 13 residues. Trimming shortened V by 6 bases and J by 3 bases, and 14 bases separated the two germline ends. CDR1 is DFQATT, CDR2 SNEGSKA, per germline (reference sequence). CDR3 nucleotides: TGCAGTGCCATCGGACGGACCGACACTGAAGCTTTCTTT. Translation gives CSAIGRTDTEAFF.

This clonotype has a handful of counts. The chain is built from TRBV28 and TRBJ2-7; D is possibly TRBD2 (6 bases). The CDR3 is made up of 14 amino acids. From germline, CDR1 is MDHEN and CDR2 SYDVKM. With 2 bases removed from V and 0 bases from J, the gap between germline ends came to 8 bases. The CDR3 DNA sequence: TGTGCCAGCAGTTTACAGACTAGCTCCTACGAGCAGTACTTC. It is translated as CASSLQTSSYEQYF.

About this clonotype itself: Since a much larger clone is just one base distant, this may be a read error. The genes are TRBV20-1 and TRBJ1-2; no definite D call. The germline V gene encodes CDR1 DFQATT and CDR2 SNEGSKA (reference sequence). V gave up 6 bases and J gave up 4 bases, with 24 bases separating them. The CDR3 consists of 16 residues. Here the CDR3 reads CSARNPEGRKFYGYTF. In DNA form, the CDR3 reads TGCAGTGCCCGTAATCCCGAGGGAAGAAAATTCTATGGCTACACCTTC.

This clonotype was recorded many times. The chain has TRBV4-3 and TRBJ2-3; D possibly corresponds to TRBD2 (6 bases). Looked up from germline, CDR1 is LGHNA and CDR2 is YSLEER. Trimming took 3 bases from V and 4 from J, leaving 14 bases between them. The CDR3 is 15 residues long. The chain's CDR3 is CASSQGPPGADTQYF. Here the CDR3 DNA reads TGCGCCAGCAGCCAGGGACCCCCGGGGGCAGATACGCAGTATTTT.

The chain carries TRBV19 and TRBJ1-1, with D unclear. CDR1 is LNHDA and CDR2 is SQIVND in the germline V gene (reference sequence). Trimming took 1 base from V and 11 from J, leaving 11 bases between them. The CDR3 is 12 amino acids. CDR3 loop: CASSIGRRDAFF. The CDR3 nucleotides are TGTGCCAGTAGTATAGGGAGGAGGGATGCTTTCTTT.

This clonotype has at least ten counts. The CDR3 sequence is CASSFKAGGGGSGANVLTF. The CDR3 DNA reads as TGTGCCAGCAGTTTCAAAGCGGGAGGGGGTGGCTCTGGGGCCAACGTCCTGACTTTC. The rearrangement links TRBV6-6 to TRBJ2-6; 10 bases map to TRBD2. This CDR3 is built from 19 residues. Germline assignment: CDR1 MNHNY and CDR2 SVGAGI (reference sequence). Losses at the gene ends were 4 bases for V and 0 bases for J; bases not matched to a gene: 9.

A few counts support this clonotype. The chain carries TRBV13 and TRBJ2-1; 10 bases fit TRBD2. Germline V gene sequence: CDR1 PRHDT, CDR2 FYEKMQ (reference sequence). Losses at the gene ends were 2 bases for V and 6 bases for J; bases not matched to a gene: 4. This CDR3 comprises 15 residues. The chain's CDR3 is CASSLLAGVPNEQFF. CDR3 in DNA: TGTGCCAGCAGCTTACTAGCGGGAGTTCCCAATGAGCAGTTCTTC. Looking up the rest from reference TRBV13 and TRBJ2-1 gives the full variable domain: AAGVIQSPRHLIKEKRETATLKCYPIPRHDTVYWYQQGPGQDPQFLISFYEKMQSDKGSIPDRFSAQQFSDYHSELNMSSLELGDSALYFCASSLLAGVPNEQFFGPGTRLTVL.

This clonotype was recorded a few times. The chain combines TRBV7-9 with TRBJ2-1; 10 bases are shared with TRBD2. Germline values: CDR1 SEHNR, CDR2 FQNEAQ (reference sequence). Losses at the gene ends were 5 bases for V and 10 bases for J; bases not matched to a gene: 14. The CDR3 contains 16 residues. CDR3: CASSQAEREGRKEQFF. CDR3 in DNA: TGTGCCAGCAGCCAGGCAGAGCGGGAGGGCCGAAAAGAGCAGTTCTTC.

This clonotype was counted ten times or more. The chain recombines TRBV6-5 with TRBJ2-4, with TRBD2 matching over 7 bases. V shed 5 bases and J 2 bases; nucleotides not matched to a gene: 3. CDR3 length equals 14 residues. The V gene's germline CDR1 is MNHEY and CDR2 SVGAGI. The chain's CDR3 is CASSRGDTKNIQYF. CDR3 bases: TGTGCCAGCAGTCGGGGGGATACCAAAAACATTCAGTACTTC.

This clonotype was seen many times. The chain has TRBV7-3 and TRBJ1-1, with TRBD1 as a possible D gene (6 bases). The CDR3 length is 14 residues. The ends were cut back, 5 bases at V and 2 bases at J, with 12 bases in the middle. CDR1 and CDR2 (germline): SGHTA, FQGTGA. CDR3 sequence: CASSTLGGNTEAFF. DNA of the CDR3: TGTGCCAGCAGCACCCTAGGGGGAAACACTGAAGCTTTCTTT.

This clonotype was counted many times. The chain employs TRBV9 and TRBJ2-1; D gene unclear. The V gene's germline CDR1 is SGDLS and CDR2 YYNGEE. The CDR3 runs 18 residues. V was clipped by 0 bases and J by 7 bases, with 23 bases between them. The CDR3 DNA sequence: TGTGCCAGCAGCGTAGGATCCCCCCTCGGGCCACAAGGGAATGAGCAGTTCTTC. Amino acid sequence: CASSVGSPLGPQGNEQFF.

CDR3 in DNA: TGTGCCAGCAGTTCACCGGGACAGGGTCACTATGGCTACACCTTC. Translation gives CASSSPGQGHYGYTF. This sequence joins TRBV6-2 or TRBV6-3 and TRBJ1-2; TRBD1 agrees at 9 bases. This CDR3 spans 15 amino acids. The germline V gene encodes CDR1 MNHEY and CDR2 SVGEGT. With 4 bases clipped from V and 3 bases from J, the junction kept 6 bases outside the gene matches.

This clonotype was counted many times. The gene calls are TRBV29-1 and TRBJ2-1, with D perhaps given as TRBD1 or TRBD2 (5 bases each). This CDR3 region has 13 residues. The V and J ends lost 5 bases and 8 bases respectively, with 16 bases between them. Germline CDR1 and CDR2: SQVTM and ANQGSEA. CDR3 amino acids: CSVYRDVLDEQFF. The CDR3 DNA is TGCAGCGTTTACCGGGACGTACTCGATGAGCAGTTCTTC.

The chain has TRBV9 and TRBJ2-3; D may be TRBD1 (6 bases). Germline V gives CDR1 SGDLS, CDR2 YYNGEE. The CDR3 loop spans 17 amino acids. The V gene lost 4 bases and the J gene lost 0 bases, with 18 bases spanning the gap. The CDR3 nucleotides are TGTGCCAGCAGCTTACCGACAGGTACATTTAGCACAGATACGCAGTATTTT. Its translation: CASSLPTGTFSTDTQYF. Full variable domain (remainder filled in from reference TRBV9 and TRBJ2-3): DSGVTQTPKHLITATGQRVTLRCSPRSGDLSVYWYQQSLDQGLQFLIQYYNGEERAKGNILERFSAQQFPDLHSELNLSSLELGDSALYFCASSLPTGTFSTDTQYFGPGTRLTVL.

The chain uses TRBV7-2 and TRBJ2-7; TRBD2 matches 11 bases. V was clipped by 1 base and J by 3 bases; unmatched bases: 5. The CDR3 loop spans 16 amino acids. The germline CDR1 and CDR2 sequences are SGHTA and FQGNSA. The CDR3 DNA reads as TGTGCCAGCAGCTTAGGGGGGACTAGCGGAGTCTACGAGCAGTACTTC. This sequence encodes CASSLGGTSGVYEQYF.

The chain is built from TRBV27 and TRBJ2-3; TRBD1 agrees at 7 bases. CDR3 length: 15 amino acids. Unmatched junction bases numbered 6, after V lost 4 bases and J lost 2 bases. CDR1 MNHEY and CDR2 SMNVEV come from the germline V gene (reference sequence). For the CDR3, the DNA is TGTGCCAGCAGTTCCGGGACAGCCAACACAGATACGCAGTATTTT. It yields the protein CASSSGTANTDTQYF.